Reported below is one T cell receptor beta chain. What it binds is not known. The PCR had 60 Vbeta and 13 Jbeta primers. The method was immunoSEQ multiplex PCR; TCRdb's version includes in-frame clones alone and lacks a portion of them. This sample has approximately 110,000 clones; around 77% occur once, and the top ten carry roughly 13%. This entry belongs to a study of cytomegalovirus exposure and HLA in healthy donors. The wider study: Out of a few hundred genotyped donors, 81% belonged to the Caucasian-associated ancestry cluster.

CDR3 size: 15 residues. CDR1 is KGHSH, CDR2 LQKENI, per germline. V was pared by 6 bases and J by 8 bases, with 12 bases of the junction left unmatched. Study findings and constraints: Earlier findings revealed that most TCR beta V segments proved productive either about 90% or about 30% of the time. In presence/absence analyses, roughly uniform sequencing depth across donors was assumed. More than 15,000 TCR beta sequences were associated with HLA alleles at 0.05 false discovery rate in a later analysis.

This clonotype was obtained from a woman aged 35 to 49 in good health and CMV-seropositive. The sequencing input was PBMCs. The chain carries TRBV18 and TRBJ1-4; TRBD1 aligns across 7 bases. CDR3 protein: CASSPQRQGGEKLFF. CDR3 nucleotides: TGTGCCAGCTCCCCTCAGCGACAGGGTGGGGAAAAACTGTTTTTT.